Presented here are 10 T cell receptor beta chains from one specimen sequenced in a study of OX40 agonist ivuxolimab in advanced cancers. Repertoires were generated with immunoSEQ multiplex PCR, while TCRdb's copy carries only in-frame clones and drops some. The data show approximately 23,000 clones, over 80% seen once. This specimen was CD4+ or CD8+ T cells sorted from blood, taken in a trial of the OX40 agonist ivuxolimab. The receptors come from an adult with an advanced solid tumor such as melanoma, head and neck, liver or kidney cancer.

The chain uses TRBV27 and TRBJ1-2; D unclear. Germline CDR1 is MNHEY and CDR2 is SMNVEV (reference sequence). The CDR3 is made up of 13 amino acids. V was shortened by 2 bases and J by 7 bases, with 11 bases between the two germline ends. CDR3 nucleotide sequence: TGTGCCAGCAGTTTAAACGAAGCGGGTGGCTACACCTTC. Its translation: CASSLNEAGGYTF.

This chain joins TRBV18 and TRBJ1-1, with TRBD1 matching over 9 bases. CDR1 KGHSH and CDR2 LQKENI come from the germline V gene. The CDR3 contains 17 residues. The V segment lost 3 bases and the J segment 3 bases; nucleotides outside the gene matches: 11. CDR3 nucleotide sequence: TGTGCCAGCTCACCTCGGGGGACAGGGATTTTGGACACTGAAGCTTTCTTT. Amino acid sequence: CASSPRGTGILDTEAFF.

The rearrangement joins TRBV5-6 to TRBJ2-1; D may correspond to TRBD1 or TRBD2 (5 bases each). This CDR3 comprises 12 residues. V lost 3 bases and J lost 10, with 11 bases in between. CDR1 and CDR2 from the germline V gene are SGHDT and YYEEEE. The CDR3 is CASSSGWGEQFF. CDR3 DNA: TGTGCCAGCAGCTCTGGGTGGGGGGAGCAGTTCTTC.

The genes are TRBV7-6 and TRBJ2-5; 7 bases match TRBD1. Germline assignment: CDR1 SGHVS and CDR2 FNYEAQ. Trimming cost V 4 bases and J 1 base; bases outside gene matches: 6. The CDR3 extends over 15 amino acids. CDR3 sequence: CASSSLDRPQETQYF. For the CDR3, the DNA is TGTGCCAGCAGCTCCTTGGACAGGCCCCAAGAGACCCAGTACTTC. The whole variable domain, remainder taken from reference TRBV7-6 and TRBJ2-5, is GAGVSQSPRYKVTKRGQDVALRCDPISGHVSLYWYRQALGQGPEFLTYFNYEAQQDKSGLPNDRFSAERPEGSISTLTIQRTEQRDSAMYRCASSSLDRPQETQYFGPGTRLLVL.

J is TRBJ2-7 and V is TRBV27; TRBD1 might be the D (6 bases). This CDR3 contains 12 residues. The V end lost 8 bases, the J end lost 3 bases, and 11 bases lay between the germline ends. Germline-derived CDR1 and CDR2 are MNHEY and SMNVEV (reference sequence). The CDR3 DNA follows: TGTGCCAGCCAGGGACATTTCTACGAGCAGTACTTC. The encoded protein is CASQGHFYEQYF.

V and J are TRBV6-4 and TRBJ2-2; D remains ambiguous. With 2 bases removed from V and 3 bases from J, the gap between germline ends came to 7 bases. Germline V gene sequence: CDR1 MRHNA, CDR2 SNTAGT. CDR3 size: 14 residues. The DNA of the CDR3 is TGTGCCAGCAGTGACGACGGCTACACCGGGGAGCTGTTTTTT. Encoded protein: CASSDDGYTGELFF.

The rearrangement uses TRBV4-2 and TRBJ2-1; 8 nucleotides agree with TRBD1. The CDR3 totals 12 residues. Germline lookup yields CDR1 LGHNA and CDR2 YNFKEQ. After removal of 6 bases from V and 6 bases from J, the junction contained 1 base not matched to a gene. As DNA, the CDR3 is TGTGCCAGCAGAACAGGGGGCAATGAGCAGTTCTTC. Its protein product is CASRTGGNEQFF.

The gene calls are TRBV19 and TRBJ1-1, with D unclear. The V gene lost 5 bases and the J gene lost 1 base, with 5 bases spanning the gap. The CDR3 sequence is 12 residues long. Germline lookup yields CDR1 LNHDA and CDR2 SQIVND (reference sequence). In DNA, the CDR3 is TGTGCCAGTAGTCATGGGAACACTGAAGCTTTCTTT. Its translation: CASSHGNTEAFF.

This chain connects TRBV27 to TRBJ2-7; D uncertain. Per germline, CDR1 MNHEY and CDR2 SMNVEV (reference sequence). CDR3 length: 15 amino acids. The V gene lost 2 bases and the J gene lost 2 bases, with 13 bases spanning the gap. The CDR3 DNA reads TGTGCCAGCAGTTTACTTCCGGGTCCCACCTACGAGCAGTACTTC. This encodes CASSLLPGPTYEQYF.

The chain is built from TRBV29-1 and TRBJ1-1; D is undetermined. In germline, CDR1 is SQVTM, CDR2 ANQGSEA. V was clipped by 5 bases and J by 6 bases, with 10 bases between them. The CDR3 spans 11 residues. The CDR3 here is CSVPDKPEAFF. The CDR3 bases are TGCAGCGTTCCAGACAAGCCTGAAGCTTTCTTT. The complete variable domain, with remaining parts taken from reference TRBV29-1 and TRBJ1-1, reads SAVISQKPSRDICQRGTSLTIQCQVDSQVTMMFWYRQQPGQSLTLIATANQGSEATYESGFVIDKFPISRPNLTFSTLTVSNMSPEDSSIYLCSVPDKPEAFFGQGTRLTVV.